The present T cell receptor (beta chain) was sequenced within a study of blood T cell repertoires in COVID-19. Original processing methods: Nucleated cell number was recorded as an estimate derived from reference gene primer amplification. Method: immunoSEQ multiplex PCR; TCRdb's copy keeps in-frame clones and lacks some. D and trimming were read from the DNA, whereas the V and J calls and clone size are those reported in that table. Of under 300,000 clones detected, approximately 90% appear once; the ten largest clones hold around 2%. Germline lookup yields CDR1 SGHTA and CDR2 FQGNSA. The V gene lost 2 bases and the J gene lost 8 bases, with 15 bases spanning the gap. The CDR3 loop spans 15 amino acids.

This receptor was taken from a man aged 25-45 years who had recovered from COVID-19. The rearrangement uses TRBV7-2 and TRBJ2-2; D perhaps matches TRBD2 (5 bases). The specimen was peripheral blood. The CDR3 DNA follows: TGTGCCAGCAGCTTACGGCGGGTTGGTGAGGGGGAGCTGTTTTTT. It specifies CASSLRRVGEGELFF.